One and the same sample provided the 14 T cell receptor beta chains below, sequenced in a study of blood T cell repertoires in COVID-19. The table came from immunoSEQ multiplex PCR; TCRdb's copy has only in-frame clones and leaves some out. Here the sample spans around 300,000 clones, about nine tenths being singletons. Sample: peripheral blood. The receptors stem from a woman aged 35 to 49 who had recovered from COVID-19.

This sequence joins TRBV20-1 and TRBJ2-7; D may be TRBD1 (6 bases). V lost 3 bases and J 6 bases, leaving 15 bases between the germline ends. In germline, CDR1 is DFQATT, CDR2 SNEGSKA (reference sequence). The CDR3 is 13 amino acids. The CDR3 loop is CSASFRGIREQYF. DNA for the CDR3: TGCAGTGCTAGTTTCAGGGGAATTCGCGAGCAGTACTTC.

V and J are TRBV11-2 and TRBJ2-5; 7 nucleotides align to TRBD1. The CDR3 is 15 amino acids. CDR1 SGHAT and CDR2 FQNNGV come from the germline V gene. The V gene end was trimmed by 5 bases and the J gene end by 2 bases; junction bases not matched to a gene: 8. In DNA, the CDR3 is TGTGCCAGCAGCCTATTAGGGGGCGCACAAGAGACCCAGTACTTC. This sequence encodes CASSLLGGAQETQYF.

This clone was counted a single time. The gene calls are TRBV4-1 and TRBJ1-2; D is uncertain. Trimming removed 0 bases at V and 4 bases at J, with 15 bases between. Germline assignment: CDR1 MGHRA and CDR2 YSYEKL. The CDR3 runs 16 residues. The CDR3 nucleotides are TGCGCCAGCAGCCAAGAGGACGGAGTCGCGGGCTATGGCTACACCTTC. Protein product: CASSQEDGVAGYGYTF.

The V gene is TRBV10-3, the J gene TRBJ1-1; 10 bases align to TRBD1. This CDR3 has 15 amino acids. Germline values: CDR1 ENHRY, CDR2 SYGVKD. Trimming at V came to 6 bases and at J to 3 bases, leaving 7 bases not matched to a gene. CDR3 coding DNA: TGTGCCATCAGACCGGGACAGGGGTGGTACACTGAAGCTTTCTTT. The encoded protein is CAIRPGQGWYTEAFF.

This chain joins TRBV9 and TRBJ1-1; possibly TRBD1 for D (5 bases). Germline V lookup: CDR1 SGDLS, CDR2 YYNGEE. The CDR3 extends over 12 amino acids. Trimming removed 0 bases from V and 11 bases from J, with 11 bases in between. The chain's CDR3 is CASSVGDSRAFF. Here the CDR3 DNA reads TGTGCCAGCAGCGTAGGAGACAGTCGTGCTTTCTTT.

The chain has TRBV10-2 and TRBJ2-5; D perhaps matches TRBD2 (7 bases). The CDR3 contains 16 residues. Germline V lookup: CDR1 WSHSY, CDR2 SAAADI. The V end was cut by 0 bases, the J end by 4 bases, with 15 bases between. This chain's CDR3 is CASSESGGQGRETQYF. In DNA, the CDR3 is TGCGCCAGCAGTGAGTCGGGGGGGCAGGGAAGAGAGACCCAGTACTTC.

J is TRBJ2-7 and V is TRBV5-1; 7 bases are shared with TRBD1. The CDR3 consists of 14 residues. Germline CDR1 SGHRS, CDR2 YFSETQ. V dropped 1 base and J dropped 5; count of bases not matched to a gene: 6. CDR3 in DNA: TGCGCCAGCAGCTTGCGTGACAGGGCGCACGAGCAGTACTTC. It translates to CASSLRDRAHEQYF.

J is TRBJ2-7 and V is TRBV28, with TRBD2 matching 7 bases. There are 15 residues in the CDR3. CDR1 and CDR2 (germline): MDHEN, SYDVKM. Trimming removed 5 bases from V and 1 base from J; junction bases left unmatched: 8. CDR3 sequence reads: CASSIGLVPSYEQYF. In nucleotides, the CDR3 is TGTGCCAGCAGTATTGGACTAGTTCCTTCCTACGAGCAGTACTTC. The full variable domain, its missing parts supplied by reference TRBV28 and TRBJ2-7, is DVKVTQSSRYLVKRTGEKVFLECVQDMDHENMFWYRQDPGLGLRLIYFSYDVKMKEKGDIPEGYSVSREKKERFSLILESASTNQTSMYLCASSIGLVPSYEQYFGPGTRLTVT.

This chain joins TRBV2 and TRBJ2-2, with no clear D. CDR1 SNHLY and CDR2 FYNNEI come from the germline V gene. The CDR3 runs 13 residues. Trimming removed 6 bases at V and 6 bases at J, with 11 bases between. The CDR3 bases are TGTGCCAGCAGGTCAGATTTCTCCGGGGAGCTGTTTTTT. Translated, it gives CASRSDFSGELFF.

The table lists this clone with a count of one. This CDR3 reads CASSNLAAAYNEQFF. DNA for the CDR3: TGTGCCAGTAGTAACCTAGCGGCCGCCTACAATGAGCAGTTCTTC. The rearrangement uses TRBV19 and TRBJ2-1, with TRBD2 matching 7 bases. V lost 4 bases, J lost 2 bases, and 5 bases stayed unmatched. This CDR3 spans 15 amino acids. CDR1 is LNHDA and CDR2 is SQIVND in the germline V gene (reference sequence). Full variable domain (missing parts from reference TRBV19 and TRBJ2-1): DGGITQSPKYLFRKEGQNVTLSCEQNLNHDAMYWYRQDPGQGLRLIYYSQIVNDFQKGDIAEGYSVSREKKESFPLTVTSAQKNPTAFYLCASSNLAAAYNEQFFGPGTRLTVL.

V gene TRBV2 combines with J gene TRBJ2-5, with 7 bases matching TRBD2. Germline loops: CDR1 SNHLY, CDR2 FYNNEI. V lost 8 bases to trimming and J lost 2 bases; unmatched junction nucleotides: 11. The CDR3 runs 15 residues. The CDR3 DNA follows: TGTGCCAGCGTTGTTGCCAGCGGGATGCAAGAGACCCAGTACTTC. This translates into CASVVASGMQETQYF. Drawing the rest from reference TRBV2 and TRBJ2-5, the complete variable domain is EPEVTQTPSHQVTQMGQEVILRCVPISNHLYFYWYRQILGQKVEFLVSFYNNEISEKSEIFDDQFSVERPDGSNFTLKIRSTKLEDSAMYFCASVVASGMQETQYFGPGTRLLVL.

The chain carries TRBV5-1 and TRBJ1-2; 8 bases agree with TRBD1. This CDR3 contains 13 residues. Trimming at V came to 0 bases and at J to 6 bases, leaving 1 base not matched to a gene. In germline, CDR1 is SGHRS, CDR2 YFSETQ. This CDR3 reads CASSLGTGNGYTF. DNA for the CDR3: TGCGCCAGCAGCTTGGGGACAGGGAATGGCTACACCTTC.

This chain connects TRBV5-1 to TRBJ1-4; D perhaps matches TRBD1 (5 bases). The CDR3 sequence is 16 residues long. Trimming left V 4 bases short and J 2 bases short, with 15 bases between. CDR1 SGHRS and CDR2 YFSETQ come from the germline V gene. CDR3 bases: TGCGCCAGCAGCCCAGGCCAGGGTGGGACTAATGAAAAACTGTTTTTT. Protein sequence: CASSPGQGGTNEKLFF.

V gene TRBV10-3 combines with J gene TRBJ1-2; D is uncertain. V lost 4 bases and J 4 bases, leaving 10 bases between the germline ends. The length of the CDR3 is 13 residues. CDR1 and CDR2 from the germline V gene are ENHRY and SYGVKD. CDR3 DNA sequence: TGTGCCATCAGTGCGCAGGAAATCTATGGCTACACCTTC. It codes for CAISAQEIYGYTF.